These 17 T cell receptor beta chains share one sample of origin, sequenced in a study of shared clonotypes between healthy human individuals. The assay was immunoSEQ multiplex PCR, and TCRdb's table has in-frame clones only and misses some. This table holds about 1.1 million clones, 70% to 80% found once. The specimen was memory CD4+ T cells from PBMCs. The subset is: CD45RA-negative fraction. The receptors were gathered from a man younger than 35 in good health. Some clones in this sample may be carry-over from other donors' samples.

The V call is TRBV10-2, the J call TRBJ1-3; D unresolved. Germline V gene sequence: CDR1 WSHSY, CDR2 SAAADI. Trimming stripped 8 bases from V and 2 bases from J, with 16 bases between. This CDR3 contains 15 residues. In DNA, the CDR3 is TGCGCCAGCCGCTCTCGGGTAGGAACTGGAAACACCATATATTTT. Its protein product is CASRSRVGTGNTIYF.

Details on this clone: One end of the junction is discordant with germline, which a read error may explain. The rearrangement links TRBV29-1 to TRBJ2-5; D is perhaps TRBD1 or TRBD2 (6 bases each). The J call could be wrong; TRBJ2-7 is a better fit for the DNA end. The CDR3 runs 13 residues. Germline values: CDR1 SQVTM, CDR2 ANQGSEA. The CDR3 DNA reads as TGCATCGTTGAGGGGGGCTACTCCTACGAGCAGTACTTC. Residues: CIVEGGYSYEQYF.

Only a few counts were recorded for this clone. The chain carries TRBV7-9 and TRBJ1-1, with D possibly TRBD1 on 5 matching bases. Per germline, CDR1 SEHNR and CDR2 FQNEAQ (reference sequence). The CDR3 spans 17 residues. Trimming left V 1 base short and J 1 base short, with 16 bases between. The CDR3 loop is CASSLGALGRPNTEAFF. The CDR3, as DNA: TGTGCCAGCAGCTTAGGGGCGTTGGGGCGTCCGAACACTGAAGCTTTCTTT.

This chain joins TRBV23-1 and TRBJ1-5; 7 nucleotides line up with TRBD1. Being an ORF, TRBV23-1 has a function that is uncertain. V shed 10 bases, J shed 1 base, and the junction held 16 bases outside the gene matches. The CDR3 totals 17 residues. Written as DNA, the CDR3 is TGCGCCATAGAGCAGGGGGAGAAGGTTAGAAGCAATCAGCCCCAGCATTTT. Amino acid sequence: CAIEQGEKVRSNQPQHF.

This sequence joins TRBV28 and TRBJ2-7; 15 positions match TRBD2. CDR3 length: 15 amino acids. V was pared by 8 bases and J by 5 bases, with 7 bases of the junction left unmatched. Germline V lookup: CDR1 MDHEN, CDR2 SYDVKM. CDR3: CASLPGLAGGNEQYF. CDR3 coding DNA: TGTGCCAGCCTCCCGGGACTAGCGGGAGGAAACGAGCAGTACTTC.

The gene calls are TRBV5-1 and TRBJ2-7, with 10 bases identical to TRBD2. CDR3 length: 15 residues. Per germline, CDR1 SGHRS and CDR2 YFSETQ. The ends lost 6 bases at V and 5 bases at J; junction bases unmatched: 11. In nucleotides, the CDR3 is TGCGCCAGCACCCCTAGCGGGAGAGATCACAACGAGCAGTACTTC. Residues: CASTPSGRDHNEQYF.

The rearrangement links TRBV7-3 to TRBJ1-4, with D perhaps matching TRBD1 (5 bases). Trimming took 5 bases from V and 4 from J, leaving 8 bases between them. CDR3 size: 13 residues. Germline V CDR1 and CDR2: SGHTA, FQGTGA. The CDR3 reads CASSRQSNEKLFF. The CDR3 nucleotides read TGTGCCAGCAGCCGACAGAGTAATGAAAAACTGTTTTTT.

For the CDR3, the DNA is TGCAGTGCTAGTAGGGCCTATGAGCAGTTCTTC. Protein product: CSASRAYEQFF. This chain links TRBV20-1 with TRBJ2-1; D uncertain. Germline-derived CDR1 and CDR2 are DFQATT and SNEGSKA (reference sequence). V was clipped by 3 bases and J by 8 bases, with 8 bases between them. The CDR3 contains 11 residues.

The chain employs TRBV18 and TRBJ2-7; TRBD2 is a possible D gene (5 bases). The CDR3 has 14 residues. V was clipped by 4 bases and J by 3 bases, with 13 bases between them. The germline V gene encodes CDR1 KGHSH and CDR2 LQKENI. This CDR3 is CASSLHSGNYEQYF. CDR3 in DNA: TGTGCCAGCTCACTCCATTCGGGGAACTACGAGCAGTACTTC.

For the CDR3, the DNA is TGTGCCAGCTCGCACGACAGGGGGCAAGGAAACACCATATATTTT. Translation gives CASSHDRGQGNTIYF. The chain joins TRBV18 to TRBJ1-3; 10 bases are shared with TRBD1. Germline assignment: CDR1 KGHSH and CDR2 LQKENI. J gave up 4 bases and V 6 bases, and 6 bases lay outside the gene matches. The CDR3 runs 15 residues. Together with reference TRBV18 and TRBJ1-3, the CDR3 gives the full variable domain: NAGVMQNPRHLVRRRGQEARLRCSPMKGHSHVYWYRQLPEEGLKFMVYLQKENIIDESGMPKERFSAEFPKEGPSILRIQQVVRGDSAAYFCASSHDRGQGNTIYFGEGSWLTVV.

The chain recombines TRBV28 with TRBJ1-4; D possibly corresponds to TRBD1 (5 bases). In germline, CDR1 is MDHEN, CDR2 SYDVKM. Between the trimmed V and J ends, which lost 4 bases and 5 bases, there was a span of 14 bases. The CDR3 spans 15 residues. The CDR3: CASSSLGVTNEKLFF. As DNA, the CDR3 is TGTGCCAGCAGTTCGCTAGGGGTGACAAATGAAAAACTGTTTTTT.

This clone was seen more than once but under ten times. The sample has other DNA sequences that encode this CDR3 too. The chain joins TRBV14 to TRBJ2-7; D gene uncertain. Trimming removed 0 bases from V and 4 bases from J, with 7 bases in between. Looked up from germline, CDR1 is SGHDN and CDR2 is FVKESK. CDR3 length: 13 residues. Here the CDR3 reads CASSQDLGYEQYF. For the CDR3, the DNA is TGTGCCAGCAGCCAAGATCTGGGGTACGAGCAGTACTTC.

The CDR3 bases are TGCGCCAGCAGCCCTTCCCATGACAGTGCCCTCTACAATGAGCAGTTCTTC. Translating gives CASSPSHDSALYNEQFF. V is TRBV5-1 and J is TRBJ2-1, with a tentative D call TRBD1 (5 bases). Germline CDR1 reads SGHRS; CDR2 reads YFSETQ. V shed 4 bases and J shed 3 bases, with 20 bases lying between them. The CDR3 has 17 residues.

The genes are TRBV5-1 and TRBJ2-1, with D uncertain. The CDR3 extends over 14 amino acids. The germline V and J ends were trimmed by 0 bases and 8 bases, with 12 bases remaining between them. Germline CDR1 reads SGHRS; CDR2 reads YFSETQ. The CDR3 nucleotides read TGCGCCAGCAGCTTGGAAAGGCCCCTCGATGAGCAGTTCTTC. Protein product: CASSLERPLDEQFF.

This CDR3 reads CASSLGGSPADHGETQYF. The CDR3 DNA reads as TGTGCCAGCAGCTTAGGAGGTAGTCCCGCCGACCATGGGGAGACCCAGTACTTC. V and J are TRBV11-3 and TRBJ2-5; unclear D gene. Between the trimmed V and J ends, which lost 1 base and 5 bases, there was a span of 23 bases. Germline CDR1 is SGHNT and CDR2 is YENEEA. The CDR3 extends over 18 amino acids.

The chain joins TRBV5-4 to TRBJ1-5; D is uncertain. The germline gives CDR1 SGHNT, CDR2 YYREEE (reference sequence). The CDR3 contains 12 residues. Trimming stripped 3 bases from V and 3 bases from J, with 4 bases between. The CDR3: CASSSPNQPQHF. CDR3 DNA: TGTGCCAGCAGCTCCCCCAATCAGCCCCAGCATTTT.

The rearrangement links TRBV6-1 to TRBJ1-2; no reliable D call. The germline CDR1 and CDR2 sequences are MNHNS and SASEGT. The CDR3 totals 10 residues. V dropped 3 bases and J dropped 8 bases, with 4 bases sitting between them. In DNA form, the CDR3 reads TGTGCCAGCAGTGACGGCGGCTACACCTTC. Amino acid sequence: CASSDGGYTF.